Below are 2 T cell receptor beta chains sequenced from a single sample in a study of shared clonotypes between healthy human individuals. CD8 cells classed as naive were CD45RO-negative and positively selected for CCR7, excluding terminally differentiated effector memory CD45RA+ cells. Assay used: immunoSEQ multiplex PCR; TCRdb lists only in-frame clones, some missing. This table has hundreds of thousands of clones, 95% to 96% appearing once. Sequencing used naive CD8+ T cells sorted from blood. The receptors stem from a woman aged 25-40 years in good health.

In nucleotides, the CDR3 is TGTGCCAGCACCGACACAGGGGAGGCCTACGAGCAGTACTTC. This translates into CASTDTGEAYEQYF. This sequence joins TRBV25-1 and TRBJ2-7, with a possible D match to TRBD1 (7 bases). The V end lost 7 bases, the J end lost 2 bases, and 15 bases lay between the germline ends. Germline values: CDR1 MGHDK, CDR2 SYGVNS. This CDR3 comprises 14 residues.

The rearrangement links TRBV19 to TRBJ1-1, with D possibly TRBD1 on 5 matching bases. The germline V gene encodes CDR1 LNHDA and CDR2 SQIVND (reference sequence). V was clipped by 6 bases and J by 0 bases, with 14 bases between them. The length of the CDR3 is 15 residues. The CDR3 loop is CASSTGHGVNTEAFF. The CDR3 nucleotides read TGTGCCAGTAGCACCGGACACGGCGTGAACACTGAAGCTTTCTTT.